The TCR beta chain described here comes from a study of Ad26.COV2.S vaccination and SARS-CoV-2 variants. Study information: Participant was drawn from the COV1001 Ad26.COV2.S trial arm.

Treatment in this sample: over 15 received Ad26.COV2.S at low or high dose, single or two shots; several received placebo; per-sample allocation not given. Collection of samples fell on day 63 after the first vaccine or placebo injection. This Boston cohort included adults aged 18-55 years. Measured with immunoSEQ multiplex PCR; TCRdb has only the in-frame clones, and not every one. The data contain hundreds of thousands of clones, 89% of them singletons. The material sequenced was peripheral blood, taken in a trial of Ad26.COV2.S vaccine versus placebo. This clonotype was obtained from a person between 18 and 65 years old who received the Ad26.COV2.S COVID-19 vaccine or a placebo.

In DNA form, the CDR3 reads TGTGCCAGCAGTTACGGTCTATCAGGACGCTCCTACAATGAGCAGTTCTTC. Its protein product is CASSYGLSGRSYNEQFF. The chain employs TRBV6-2 or TRBV6-3 and TRBJ2-1, with unresolved D. Germline V gene sequence: CDR1 MNHEY, CDR2 SVGEGT. The CDR3 loop spans 17 amino acids. With 2 bases removed from V and 0 bases from J, the gap between germline ends came to 14 bases.